This T cell receptor beta chain stems from a study of CD8 T cells in ankylosing spondylitis. Findings and limits, study-wide: Reportedly, significant enrichment of disease-linked clones occurred in matched ankylosing spondylitis synovial fluid. CD8+ cells made up the disease-linked clones, which were relatively rare in peripheral blood. Some motif variants were previously reported in reactive arthritis synovial fluid and blood. In ankylosing spondylitis blood, a motif of roughly 8 highly homologous TCR beta variants appeared characteristic.

Quantitative 5'-RACE was performed with molecular barcodes, and it yielded the TCR beta libraries. TCRdb processed the 5' RACE reads anew with MiXCR; each CDR3 protein has one entry. The sample yields more than 300,000 distinct CDR3 sequences, around 8% seen once. With respect to this clonotype: Its target is not known.

Input material: blood, either unsorted or a sorted T cell fraction (not recorded which). This sequence was found in a male donor with ankylosing spondylitis.

The CDR3 loop is CASSLDRVLGYTF. The CDR3 bases are TGTGCCAGCAGTTTGGACAGGGTCTTAGGCTACACCTTC. The V call is TRBV28, the J call TRBJ1-2; TRBD1 agrees at 8 bases. Germline-derived CDR1 and CDR2 are MDHEN and SYDVKM. With V trimmed by 3 bases and J by 8 bases, 5 bases remained unmatched. There are 13 residues in the CDR3.